The 20 T cell receptor beta chains reported below all come from one sample, sequenced in a study of T-cell memory formation after mild COVID-19. TCRdb called the 5' RACE reads again in MiXCR, with one record for every CDR3 protein. The table lists some 250,000 distinct CDR3 sequences, about a sixth of them singletons. Sequenced input: PBMCs or a T cell subset sorted from them (not recorded which). Source of these receptors: a man in his late teens or twenties who had mild COVID-19 (a few samples of this study predate the infection). Cell type and time point are not known.

This clonotype was seen ten or more times. The chain has TRBV5-1 and TRBJ2-2; no firm D call. Germline V gene lookup returns CDR1 SGHRS and CDR2 YFSETQ. Trimming took 1 base from V and 3 from J, leaving 7 bases between them. This CDR3 contains 14 residues. CDR3 DNA: TGCGCCAGCAGCTTGCAAGGGTACACCGGGGAGCTGTTTTTT. The encoded protein is CASSLQGYTGELFF. Drawing the rest from reference TRBV5-1 and TRBJ2-2, the complete variable domain is KAGVTQTPRYLIKTRGQQVTLSCSPISGHRSVSWYQQTPGQGLQFLFEYFSETQRNKGNFPGRFSGRQFSNSRSEMNVSTLELGDSALYLCASSLQGYTGELFFGEGSRLTVL.

The chain joins TRBV4-3 to TRBJ1-5; D might be TRBD1 (6 bases). Trimming took 1 base from V and 2 from J, leaving 12 bases between them. Germline assignment: CDR1 LGHNA and CDR2 YSLEER. CDR3 length equals 16 residues. The chain's CDR3 is CASSQGTPGGNQPQHF. CDR3 bases: TGCGCCAGCAGCCAAGGGACCCCAGGGGGCAATCAGCCCCAGCATTTT.

The chain couples TRBV12-3 or TRBV12-4 to TRBJ2-1; TRBD1 matches at 8 bases. CDR3 length equals 13 residues. J gave up 7 bases and V 7 bases, and 6 bases lay outside the gene matches. The DNA of the CDR3 is TGTGCCAGCACCCAGACAGGGGTGAATGAGCAGTTCTTC. Amino acid sequence: CASTQTGVNEQFF.

This clonotype was found many times. V gene TRBV7-9 combines with J gene TRBJ2-7; D unresolved. V was shortened by 1 base and J by 2 bases, with 21 bases between the two germline ends. The germline CDR1 and CDR2 sequences are SEHNR and FQNEAQ (reference sequence). This CDR3 has 18 residues. The CDR3 region is CASSLVVWIPTYAYEQYV. The CDR3 DNA sequence: TGTGCCAGCAGCTTAGTCGTCTGGATCCCGACCTACGCCTACGAGCAGTACGTC.

In its sample, this clonotype was seen a few times. This chain joins TRBV4-1 and TRBJ1-6, with TRBD1 as a possible D gene (5 bases). The CDR3 has 15 residues. V shed 2 bases and J shed 3 bases, with 8 bases lying between them. Germline loops: CDR1 MGHRA, CDR2 YSYEKL. The CDR3 loop reads CASSQSQDYNSPLHF. Here the CDR3 DNA reads TGCGCCAGCAGCCAATCACAGGACTATAATTCACCCCTCCACTTT.

This clonotype was counted between two and nine times. This chain uses TRBV29-1 with TRBJ2-5; TRBD2 might be the D (7 bases). Germline CDR1 SQVTM, CDR2 ANQGSEA. This CDR3 has 18 residues. V gave up 6 bases and J gave up 0 bases, with 26 bases separating them. This chain's CDR3 is CSVGRGGASSTYQETQYF. CDR3 sequence (DNA): TGCAGCGTAGGAAGGGGGGGGGCTTCCTCGACGTACCAAGAGACCCAGTACTTC.

This clonotype was found a few times. V is TRBV12-3 or TRBV12-4 and J is TRBJ1-5, with unresolved D. This CDR3 has 12 amino acids. The V and J ends lost 6 bases and 7 bases respectively, with 10 bases between them. CDR3 residues: CASRFEGQPQHF. Here the CDR3 DNA reads TGTGCCAGCAGGTTCGAGGGCCAGCCCCAGCATTTT.

This clonotype has more than one count but fewer than ten. This sequence joins TRBV4-1 and TRBJ2-5; 8 positions match TRBD1. There are 15 residues in the CDR3. Germline loops: CDR1 MGHRA, CDR2 YSYEKL. V was clipped by 4 bases and J by 4 bases; unmatched bases: 8. The CDR3 protein is CASSPLDRGIETQYF. The DNA for the CDR3 is TGCGCCAGCAGCCCGCTAGACAGGGGAATAGAGACCCAGTACTTC.

This clonotype was counted only a few times. The V and J genes are TRBV6-6 and TRBJ2-2, with TRBD1 matching 8 bases. The CDR3 runs 16 residues. CDR1 is MNHNY and CDR2 is SVGAGI in the germline V gene (reference sequence). V lost 4 bases and J lost 7; bases outside the gene matches: 11. This chain's CDR3 is CASSSHGQGRNGELFF. The DNA of the CDR3 is TGTGCCAGCAGTTCTCACGGACAGGGTAGAAACGGGGAGCTGTTTTTT.

This clonotype was observed a few times. V is TRBV4-3 and J is TRBJ1-1; D remains ambiguous. This CDR3 is 15 amino acids long. Trimming removed 0 bases from V and 1 base from J, with 9 bases in between. Germline CDR1 LGHNA, CDR2 YSLEER. The CDR3 is CASSQDWGGNTEAFF. The CDR3 DNA reads as TGCGCCAGCAGCCAAGATTGGGGAGGGAACACTGAAGCTTTCTTT.

J is TRBJ1-2 and V is TRBV7-2; tentative D call: TRBD1 (5 bases). Per germline, CDR1 SGHTA and CDR2 FQGNSA. The ends were cut back, 4 bases at V and 8 bases at J, with 14 bases in the middle. The length of the CDR3 is 13 residues. DNA for the CDR3: TGTGCCAGCAGCTCAAGGGTGGGGGGAGGCTACACCTTC. Its protein product is CASSSRVGGGYTF.

This clonotype was counted many times. The chain is built from TRBV5-1 and TRBJ2-1; perhaps TRBD1 as D (5 bases). Germline CDR1 SGHRS, CDR2 YFSETQ. The germline V and J ends were trimmed by 3 bases and 4 bases, with 8 bases remaining between them. The CDR3 totals 13 residues. This CDR3 reads CASSSTVYNEQFF. In nucleotides, the CDR3 is TGCGCCAGCAGCTCGACAGTTTACAATGAGCAGTTCTTC.

The chain carries TRBV11-2 and TRBJ2-2, with D maybe TRBD1 (5 bases). CDR3 length: 17 amino acids. Per germline, CDR1 SGHAT and CDR2 FQNNGV. V shed 6 bases and J shed 0 bases, with 17 bases lying between them. The CDR3 nucleotides read TGTGCCAGCAGACCTACTATCAGGGATCCGAACACCGGGGAGCTGTTTTTT. It encodes CASRPTIRDPNTGELFF.

The CDR3, as DNA: TGCAGTGCTCAGTTCAATGGCTACACCTTC. Protein product: CSAQFNGYTF. The chain combines TRBV20-1 with TRBJ1-2; D is uncertain. The CDR3 is 10 amino acids. Germline values: CDR1 DFQATT, CDR2 SNEGSKA (reference sequence). The V end lost 5 bases, the J end lost 6 bases, and 7 bases lay between the germline ends.

The chain joins TRBV6-6 to TRBJ2-1, with D hard to call. Germline V lookup: CDR1 MNHNY, CDR2 SVGAGI (reference sequence). This CDR3 spans 15 amino acids. Trimming left V 5 bases short and J 3 bases short, with 14 bases between. The CDR3 is CASSLQTGDYNEQFF. The CDR3 DNA follows: TGTGCCAGCAGTCTTCAGACGGGTGACTACAATGAGCAGTTCTTC.

DNA of the CDR3: TGTGCCAGCAGCTACCGTGGGGGAGGCTATGGCTACACCTTC. Protein sequence: CASSYRGGGYGYTF. The gene calls are TRBV7-2 and TRBJ1-2; the D gene is possibly TRBD1 (5 bases). Trimming removed 4 bases from V and 4 bases from J, with 13 bases in between. The CDR3 covers 14 residues. Germline V gene data show CDR1 as SGHTA and CDR2 as FQGNSA. Filled out from reference TRBV7-2 and TRBJ1-2, the complete variable domain reads GAGVSQSPSNKVTEKGKDVELRCDPISGHTALYWYRQSLGQGLEFLIYFQGNSAPDKSGLPSDRFSAERTGGSVSTLTIQRTQQEDSAVYLCASSYRGGGYGYTFGSGTRLTVV.

This clonotype was observed many times. This chain connects TRBV5-1 to TRBJ2-5; 7 bases line up with TRBD1. The CDR3 has 15 residues. In germline, CDR1 is SGHRS, CDR2 YFSETQ. Trimming removed 0 bases from V and 2 bases from J; junction bases left unmatched: 4. CDR3 DNA: TGCGCCAGCAGCTTGGTGCCGGGACAGCAAGAGACCCAGTACTTC. Protein sequence: CASSLVPGQQETQYF.

V usage is TRBV18 and J usage is TRBJ1-5, with D hard to call. There are 14 residues in the CDR3. Trimming removed 3 bases at V and 3 bases at J, with 9 bases between. CDR1 KGHSH and CDR2 LQKENI come from the germline V gene. The CDR3 loop is CASSPADINQPQHF. The CDR3 bases are TGTGCCAGCTCACCGGCTGACATCAATCAGCCCCAGCATTTT.

V gene TRBV5-1 combines with J gene TRBJ1-2; TRBD1 is a possible D gene (6 bases). Germline assignment: CDR1 SGHRS and CDR2 YFSETQ. The germline V and J ends were trimmed by 4 bases and 6 bases, with 10 bases remaining between them. The CDR3 runs to 12 residues. The CDR3 DNA reads as TGCGCCAGCAGCGTTCAGGGGAATGGCTACACCTTC. Translating it yields CASSVQGNGYTF.

The table lists this clonotype with a few counts. This chain links TRBV24-1 with TRBJ2-1; D unresolved. The CDR3 runs 16 residues. Germline V lookup: CDR1 KGHDR, CDR2 SFDVKD. Trimming left V 4 bases short and J 5 bases short, with 17 bases between. The CDR3 nucleotides are TGTGCCACCAGTGACAGCGCGGCCCCCCGGCACAATGAGCAGTTCTTC. Amino acid sequence: CATSDSAAPRHNEQFF.